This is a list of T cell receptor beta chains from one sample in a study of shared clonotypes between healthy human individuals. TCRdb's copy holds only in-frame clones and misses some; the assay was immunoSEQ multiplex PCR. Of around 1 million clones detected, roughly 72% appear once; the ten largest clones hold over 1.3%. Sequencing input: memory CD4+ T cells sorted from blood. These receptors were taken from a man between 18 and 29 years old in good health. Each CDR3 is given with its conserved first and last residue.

CASSLGGRGEQYF TRBJ2-7 TRBV7-2
CATSRRSWTGTGRRADTIYF TRBJ1-3 TRBV15
CASSPGLAGEADTQYF TRBJ2-3 TRBV5-1
CASTIDGGGYEQYF TRBJ2-7 TRBV2
CASSQGANTEAFF TRBJ1-1 TRBV18
CASSGQQYGYTF TRBJ1-2 TRBV6-1
CASSYERGAYEQYF TRBJ2-7 TRBV6-6
CASSPYSNQPQHF TRBJ1-5 TRBV7-8
CASSLGGSTDTQYF TRBJ2-3 TRBV11-2
CASRAAQGTETQYF TRBJ2-5 TRBV25-1
CASELAGDQETQYF TRBJ2-5 TRBV5-1
CASSDTTAEAFF TRBJ1-1 TRBV5-4
CASSLVRAAYEQYF TRBJ2-7 TRBV11-2
CASSPPDRGGGGTEAFF TRBJ1-1 TRBV28
CASSFGTSDAGELFF TRBJ2-2 TRBV5-4
CASSDVRNYGYTF TRBJ1-2 TRBV6-1
CASSSDTATNEKLFF TRBJ1-4 TRBV19
CASSSGGQGYSNQPQHF TRBJ1-5 TRBV28
CSAAPGLAGVGQFF TRBJ2-1 TRBV29-1
CASSELGRGAQETQYF TRBJ2-5 TRBV25-1
CASVIVGGQPQHF TRBJ1-5 TRBV6-6
CASGSDPNRGGLSYNEQFF TRBJ2-1 TRBV21-1